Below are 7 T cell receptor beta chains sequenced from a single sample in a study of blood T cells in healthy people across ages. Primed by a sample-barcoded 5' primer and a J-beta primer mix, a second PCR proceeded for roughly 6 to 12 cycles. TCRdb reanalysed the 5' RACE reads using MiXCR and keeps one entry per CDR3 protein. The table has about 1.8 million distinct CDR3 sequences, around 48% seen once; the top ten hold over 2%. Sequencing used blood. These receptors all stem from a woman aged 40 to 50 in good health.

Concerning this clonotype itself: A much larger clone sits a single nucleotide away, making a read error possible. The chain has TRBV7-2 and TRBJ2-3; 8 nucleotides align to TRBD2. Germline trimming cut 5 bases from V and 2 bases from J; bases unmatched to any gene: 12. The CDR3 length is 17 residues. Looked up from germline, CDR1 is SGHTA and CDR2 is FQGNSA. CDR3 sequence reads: CASSRTSPGSNTDTQYF. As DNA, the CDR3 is TGTGCCAGCAGCCGGACTAGCCCTGGATCTAACACAGATACGCAGTATTTT.

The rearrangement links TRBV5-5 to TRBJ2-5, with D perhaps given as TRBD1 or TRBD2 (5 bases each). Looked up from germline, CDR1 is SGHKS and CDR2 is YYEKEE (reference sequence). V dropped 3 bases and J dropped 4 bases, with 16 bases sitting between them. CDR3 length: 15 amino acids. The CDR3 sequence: CASSSRDVSRETQYF. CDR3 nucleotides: TGTGCCAGCAGCTCCAGGGACGTCTCTCGAGAGACCCAGTACTTC.

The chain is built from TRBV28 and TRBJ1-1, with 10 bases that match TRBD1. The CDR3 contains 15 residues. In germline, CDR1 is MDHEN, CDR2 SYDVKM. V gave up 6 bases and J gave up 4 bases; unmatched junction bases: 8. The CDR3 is CASRTGTGAPTEAFF. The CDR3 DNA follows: TGTGCCAGCAGGACCGGGACAGGGGCGCCCACTGAAGCTTTCTTT.

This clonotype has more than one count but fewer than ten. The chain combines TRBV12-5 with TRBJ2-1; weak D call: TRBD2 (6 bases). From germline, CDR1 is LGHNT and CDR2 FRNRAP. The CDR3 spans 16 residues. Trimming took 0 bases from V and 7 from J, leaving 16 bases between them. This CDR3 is CASGLVITGDGNEQFF. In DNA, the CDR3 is TGTGCTAGTGGTTTGGTAATTACGGGGGATGGGAATGAGCAGTTCTTC.

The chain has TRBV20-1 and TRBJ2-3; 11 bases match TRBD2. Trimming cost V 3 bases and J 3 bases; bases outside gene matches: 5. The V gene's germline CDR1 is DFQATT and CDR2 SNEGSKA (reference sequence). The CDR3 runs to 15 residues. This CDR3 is CSARTLAGGTDTQYF. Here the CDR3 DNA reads TGCAGTGCTAGGACGCTAGCGGGGGGAACAGATACGCAGTATTTT.

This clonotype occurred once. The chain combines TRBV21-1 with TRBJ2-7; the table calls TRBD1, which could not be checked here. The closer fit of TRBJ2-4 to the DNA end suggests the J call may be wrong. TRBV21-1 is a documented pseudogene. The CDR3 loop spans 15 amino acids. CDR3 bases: TGTGCCAGCAGCAAAGGGCCCCCCGAAAGGGACATTCAGTACTTC. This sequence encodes CASSKGPPERDIQYF.

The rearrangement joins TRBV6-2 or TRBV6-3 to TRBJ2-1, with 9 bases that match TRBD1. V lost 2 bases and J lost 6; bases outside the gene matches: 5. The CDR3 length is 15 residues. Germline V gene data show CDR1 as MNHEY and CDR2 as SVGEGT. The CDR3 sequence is CASSYGGTGFNEQFF. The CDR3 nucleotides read TGTGCCAGCAGTTACGGCGGGACAGGGTTCAATGAGCAGTTCTTC.